This record looks at one T cell receptor (beta chain) sequence and its context. These data come from a study of monozygotic twins with inflammatory bowel disease. The CDR3 is 14 residues long. CDR1 LGHNA and CDR2 YNFKEQ come from the germline V gene. After re-calling the 5' RACE reads, TCRdb lists one entry per CDR3 protein, DNA absent. The listing records some 150,000 distinct CDR3 sequences. The receptor was derived from a human donor with ulcerative colitis or Crohn's disease, or a healthy co-twin of an affected twin (not recorded which). The sequenced material came from blood. The V call is TRBV4-2, the J call TRBJ1-4; TCRdb outputs TRBD1, but without DNA this stays unchecked. The CDR3 spells CASSSGQGAEKLFF.